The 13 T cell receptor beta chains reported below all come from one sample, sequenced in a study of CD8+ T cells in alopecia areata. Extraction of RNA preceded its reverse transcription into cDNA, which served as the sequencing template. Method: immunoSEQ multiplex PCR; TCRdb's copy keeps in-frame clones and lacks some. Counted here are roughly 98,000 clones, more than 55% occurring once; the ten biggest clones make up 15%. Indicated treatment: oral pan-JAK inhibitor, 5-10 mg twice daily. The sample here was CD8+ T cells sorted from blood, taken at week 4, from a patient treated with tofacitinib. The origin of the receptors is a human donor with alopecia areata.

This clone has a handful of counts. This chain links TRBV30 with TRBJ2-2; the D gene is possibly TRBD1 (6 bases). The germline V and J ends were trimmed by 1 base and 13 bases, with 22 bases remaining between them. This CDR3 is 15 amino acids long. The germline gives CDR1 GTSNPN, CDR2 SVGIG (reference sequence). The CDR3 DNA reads TGTGCCTGGAGTGCGTCCGACAGGAATGTAGGGTGGCTGTTTTTT. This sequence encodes CAWSASDRNVGWLFF.

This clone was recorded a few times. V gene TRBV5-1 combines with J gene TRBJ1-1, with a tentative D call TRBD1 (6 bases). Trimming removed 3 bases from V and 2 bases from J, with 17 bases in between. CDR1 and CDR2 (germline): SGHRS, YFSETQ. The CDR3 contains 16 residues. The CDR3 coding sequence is TGCGCCAGCAGCTCTTACAGGGACGCTGAAAACACTGAAGCTTTCTTT. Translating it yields CASSSYRDAENTEAFF.

The chain's CDR3 is CASSSGGPTYEQYF. CDR3 in DNA: TGTGCCAGCTCTAGCGGGGGGCCTACCTACGAGCAGTACTTC. This chain connects TRBV27 to TRBJ2-7; 11 bases fit TRBD2. The CDR3 spans 14 residues. The J segment lost 2 bases and the V segment lost 8 bases, leaving 5 bases of the junction unmatched. Germline CDR1 and CDR2: MNHEY and SMNVEV (reference sequence).

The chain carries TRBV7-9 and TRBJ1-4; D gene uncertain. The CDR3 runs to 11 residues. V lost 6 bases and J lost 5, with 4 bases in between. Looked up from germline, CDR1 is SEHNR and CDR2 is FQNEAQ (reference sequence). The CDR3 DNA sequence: TGTGCCAGCAGGGTGAATGAAAAACTGTTTTTT. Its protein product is CASRVNEKLFF.

CDR3 residues: CASSLHTKAPLHF. The DNA of the CDR3 is TGTGCCAGCAGCCTCCACACAAAAGCACCCCTCCACTTT. The chain carries TRBV14 and TRBJ1-6; D remains ambiguous. This CDR3 has 13 residues. Germline CDR1 SGHDN, CDR2 FVKESK. Trimming removed 4 bases from V and 11 bases from J, with 12 bases in between.

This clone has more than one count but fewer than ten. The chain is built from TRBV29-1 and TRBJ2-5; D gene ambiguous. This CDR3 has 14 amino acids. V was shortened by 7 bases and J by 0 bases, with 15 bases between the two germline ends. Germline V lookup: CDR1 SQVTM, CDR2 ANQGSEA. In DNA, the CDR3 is TGCAGCGGCCCCGAGGCGTCAGACCAAGAGACCCAGTACTTC. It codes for CSGPEASDQETQYF.

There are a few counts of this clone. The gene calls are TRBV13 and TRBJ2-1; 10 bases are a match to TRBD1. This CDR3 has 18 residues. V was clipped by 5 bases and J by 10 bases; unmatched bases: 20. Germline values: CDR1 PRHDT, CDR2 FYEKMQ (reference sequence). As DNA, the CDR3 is TGTGCCAGCAGCCCACCTCCGGGACAGGGGAGGGTATCCAAGGAGCAGTTCTTC. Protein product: CASSPPPGQGRVSKEQFF.

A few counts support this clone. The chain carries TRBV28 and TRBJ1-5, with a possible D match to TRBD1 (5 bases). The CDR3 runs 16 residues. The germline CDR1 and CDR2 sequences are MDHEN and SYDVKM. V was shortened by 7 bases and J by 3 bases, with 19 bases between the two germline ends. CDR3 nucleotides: TGTGCCAGCACCTCTCGAATGGGGCAGGTCAATCAGCCCCAGCATTTT. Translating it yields CASTSRMGQVNQPQHF.

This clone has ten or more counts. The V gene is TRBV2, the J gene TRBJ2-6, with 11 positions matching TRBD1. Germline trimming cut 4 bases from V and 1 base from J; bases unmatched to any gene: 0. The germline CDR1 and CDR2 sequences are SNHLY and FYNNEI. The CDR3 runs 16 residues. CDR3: CASSGDRGSGANVLTF. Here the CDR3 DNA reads TGTGCCAGCAGTGGGGACAGGGGGTCTGGGGCCAACGTCCTGACTTTC.

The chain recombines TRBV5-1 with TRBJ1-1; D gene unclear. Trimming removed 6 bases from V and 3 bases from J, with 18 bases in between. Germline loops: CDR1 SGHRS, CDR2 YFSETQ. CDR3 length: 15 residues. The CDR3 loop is CASTSVLGRDTEAFF. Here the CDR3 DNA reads TGCGCCAGCACCTCGGTATTGGGTCGTGACACTGAAGCTTTCTTT.

CDR3 bases: TGCGCCAGCAGCCCCGAGACAGGGCTATACCAAGAGACCCAGTACTTC. This codes for CASSPETGLYQETQYF. This chain uses TRBV5-1 with TRBJ2-5, with 7 bases fitting TRBD1. Germline-derived CDR1 and CDR2 are SGHRS and YFSETQ. The CDR3 extends over 16 amino acids. V lost 4 bases, J lost 0 bases, and 9 bases stayed unmatched.

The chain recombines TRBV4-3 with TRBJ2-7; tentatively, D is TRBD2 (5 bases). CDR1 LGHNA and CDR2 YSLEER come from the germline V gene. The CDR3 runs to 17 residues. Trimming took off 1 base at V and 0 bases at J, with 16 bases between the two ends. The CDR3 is CASSQVAGLVSSYEQYF. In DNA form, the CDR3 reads TGCGCCAGCAGCCAAGTGGCAGGACTGGTGAGCTCCTACGAGCAGTACTTC.

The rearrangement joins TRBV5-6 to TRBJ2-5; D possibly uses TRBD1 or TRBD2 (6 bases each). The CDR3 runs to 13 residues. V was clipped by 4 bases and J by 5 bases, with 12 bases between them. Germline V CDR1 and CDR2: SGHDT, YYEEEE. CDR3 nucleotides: TGTGCCAGCAGCACAGTAGGGGGGGAGACCCAGTACTTC. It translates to CASSTVGGETQYF.